These T cell receptor beta chains were read from a single sample in a study of T cell clones after liver transplantation. TCRdb's table, derived via immunoSEQ multiplex PCR, lists solely in-frame clones and lacks some. Of 20,000 to 30,000 clones listed, roughly 69% are singletons. Sequencing used CD4+ T cells from blood, obtained before liver transplant. The receptors stem from a human donor who received a liver transplant. CDR3s leave out the opening cysteine and the closing phenylalanine or tryptophan.

TRBV2	TRBJ2-2	ASSDTGTSGRAGELF
TRBV6-5	TRBJ2-3	ASSQQGFGTDTQY
TRBV15	TRBJ1-1	ATSRDFAGTEAF
TRBV6-6	TRBJ1-6	ASSYQDISTPLH
TRBV15	TRBJ1-2	ATSRAGGGYT
TRBV5-1	TRBJ2-3	ATSSGGPEDTQY
TRBV19	TRBJ2-3	ASGETGGDTQY
TRBV5-4	TRBJ2-5	ASSLFSGQVQETQY
TRBV2	TRBJ2-2	ASSDDGTGELF
TRBV5-6	TRBJ1-2	ASSWGQGGTNYGYT
TRBV5-1	TRBJ1-3	ASSLGFTSAGTGNTIY
TRBV5-6	TRBJ2-3	ASSLSLLAGFTDTQY
TRBV2	TRBJ1-1	ASRDRDTEAF
TRBV6-1	TRBJ2-5	ASSVNSGQLQETQY
TRBV5-1	TRBJ1-4	ASSLTGTEGEKLF
TRBV5-8	TRBJ2-5	ASSLGLARETQY
TRBV6-1	TRBJ2-1	ASSCWPF
TRBV28	TRBJ1-2	ASSFIPGGAYGYT
TRBV9	TRBJ1-2	ASSPRDRGRNYGYT
TRBV15	TRBJ2-1	ATSRDLGGSYNEQF
TRBV7-2	TRBJ1-1	ASSLSGFGTEAF
TRBV5-1	TRBJ2-7	ASSLEEGTTEQY
TRBV18	TRBJ1-2	ASSPQGRDGYT
TRBV5-1	TRBJ2-5	ASRPGLAGETQY
TRBV6-1	TRBJ2-2	ASNYDRGTGELF
TRBV21-1	TRBJ2-7	ASSKKGMLRGQSYEQY
TRBV6-1	TRBJ1-6	ASSRDSPLH
TRBV5-4	TRBJ2-3	ASSFPGQGEDTQY
TRBV19	TRBJ1-1	ASRRGEGSGEAF
TRBV4-3	TRBJ1-4	ASSPSHRDSNEKLF
TRBV9	TRBJ1-1	ASSVGVGTAQRENTEAF
TRBV27	TRBJ2-3	ASRGSGRGRTDTQY
TRBV15	TRBJ2-5	ATSRDPAGAKKTQY
TRBV5-1	TRBJ1-3	ASSLGGGGNTIY
TRBV6-1	TRBJ2-1	ASSMTGTNEQF
TRBV5-1	TRBJ1-6	ASSPQTGLIESLH
TRBV5-8	TRBJ2-2	ASSPLVPGELF
TRBV15	TRBJ2-5	ATSRDRGGLPGSETQY
TRBV14	TRBJ1-1	ASSPVLLGGAF
TRBV6-5	TRBJ1-2	ASSEDYRVYGYT
TRBV30	TRBJ2-7	AYRDRTHRVNEQY
TRBV6-1	TRBJ2-3	ASRWGQGNSDTQY
TRBV6-5	TRBJ1-6	ASINGQNNSPLH
TRBV10-3	TRBJ2-3	AISETTGTADTQY
TRBV30	TRBJ2-5	AWSTGLAGKTQY